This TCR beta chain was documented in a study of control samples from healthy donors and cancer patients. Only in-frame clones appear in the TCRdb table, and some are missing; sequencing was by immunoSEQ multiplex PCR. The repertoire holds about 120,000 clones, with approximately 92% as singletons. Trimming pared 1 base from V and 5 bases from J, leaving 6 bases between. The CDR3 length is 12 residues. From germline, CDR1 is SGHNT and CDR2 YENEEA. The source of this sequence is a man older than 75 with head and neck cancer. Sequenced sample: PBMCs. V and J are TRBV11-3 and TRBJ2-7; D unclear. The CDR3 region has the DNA TGTGCCAGCAGCTTAGCGGGCAACGAGCAGTACTTC. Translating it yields CASSLAGNEQYF.